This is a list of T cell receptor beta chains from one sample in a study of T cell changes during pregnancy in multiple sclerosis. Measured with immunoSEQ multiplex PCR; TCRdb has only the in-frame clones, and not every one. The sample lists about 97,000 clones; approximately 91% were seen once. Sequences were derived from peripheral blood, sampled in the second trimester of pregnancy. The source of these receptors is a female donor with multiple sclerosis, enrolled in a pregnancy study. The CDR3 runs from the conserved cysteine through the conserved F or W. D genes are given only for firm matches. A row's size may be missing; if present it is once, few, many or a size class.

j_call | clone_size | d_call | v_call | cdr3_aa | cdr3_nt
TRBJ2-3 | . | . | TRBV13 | CASSLPGTDTQYF | TGTGCCAGCAGCTTACCAGGGACAGATACGCAGTATTTT
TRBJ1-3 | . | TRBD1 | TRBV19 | CASSTGGTFSGNTIYF | TGTGCCAGTAGCACAGGGGGTACCTTTTCTGGAAACACCATATATTTT
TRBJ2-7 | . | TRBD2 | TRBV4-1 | CASSPQRTSGSYEQYF | TGCGCCAGCAGCCCTCAAAGGACTAGCGGCTCCTACGAGCAGTACTTC
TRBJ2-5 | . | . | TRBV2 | CASRSGLLETQYF | TGTGCCAGCAGATCGGGACTCCTAGAGACCCAGTACTTC
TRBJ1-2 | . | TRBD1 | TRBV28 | CASSFQGVAGYTF | TGTGCCAGCAGTTTTCAGGGGGTAGCTGGCTACACCTTC
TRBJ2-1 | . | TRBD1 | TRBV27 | CASRGQGAVNEQFF | TGTGCCAGCAGAGGACAGGGGGCTGTCAATGAGCAGTTCTTC
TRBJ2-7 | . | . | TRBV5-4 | CASSLGGNIYEQYF | TGTGCCAGCAGCTTGGGGGGCAATATCTACGAGCAGTACTTC
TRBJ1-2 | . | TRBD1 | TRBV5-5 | CASKRQGNYGYTF | TGTGCCAGCAAAAGACAGGGGAACTATGGCTACACCTTC
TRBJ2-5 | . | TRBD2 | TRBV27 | CASSLSAGGPGETQYF | TGTGCCAGCAGTTTATCGGCGGGAGGGCCGGGAGAGACCCAGTACTTC
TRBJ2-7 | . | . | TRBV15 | CATSRGRLVAYEQYF | TGTGCCACCAGCAGGGGGAGGCTAGTCGCCTACGAGCAGTACTTC
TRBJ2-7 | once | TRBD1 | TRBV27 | CASSYGTGSREQYF | TGTGCCAGCAGTTACGGGACAGGGTCTCGGGAGCAGTACTTC
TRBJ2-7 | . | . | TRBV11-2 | CASSLSAYEQYF | TGTGCCAGCAGCTTATCTGCCTACGAGCAGTACTTC
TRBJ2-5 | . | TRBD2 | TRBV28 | CASGRGTPGETQYF | TGTGCCAGCGGGAGGGGAACCCCCGGGGAGACCCAGTACTTC
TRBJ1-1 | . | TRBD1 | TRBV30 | CAWSQGQGFEAFF | TGTGCCTGGAGTCAGGGACAGGGGTTTGAAGCTTTCTTT
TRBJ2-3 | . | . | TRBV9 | CASSVASRTDTQYF | TGTGCCAGCAGCGTTGCTAGCCGCACAGATACGCAGTATTTT
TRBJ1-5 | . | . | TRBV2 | CASRRDSNQPQHF | TGTGCCAGCAGGAGGGATAGCAATCAGCCCCAGCATTTT
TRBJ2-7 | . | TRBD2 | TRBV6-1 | CARSREALYEQYF | TGTGCCAGATCGCGGGAGGCCCTCTACGAGCAGTACTTC
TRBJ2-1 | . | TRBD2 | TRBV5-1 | CASSSYDGTSGRDTYNEQFF | TGCGCCAGCAGCTCTTATGACGGGACTAGCGGGAGGGACACCTACAATGAGCAGTTCTTC
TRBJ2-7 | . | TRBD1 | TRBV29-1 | CSAVTGLSYEQYF | TGCAGCGCCGTGACAGGGCTCTCCTACGAGCAGTACTTC
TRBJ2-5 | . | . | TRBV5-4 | CASSTRGQSSPEHF | TGTGCCAGCAGCACCCGGGGACAAAGTTCGCCTGAGCACTTC
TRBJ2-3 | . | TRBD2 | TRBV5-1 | CASSLGLAGVADTQYF | TGCGCCAGCAGCTTGGGACTAGCGGGAGTCGCAGATACGCAGTATTTT
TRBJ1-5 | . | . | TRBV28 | CASRKRGVVGAGNQPQHF | TGTGCCAGCAGAAAACGCGGGGTCGTCGGCGCGGGCAATCAGCCCCAGCATTTT
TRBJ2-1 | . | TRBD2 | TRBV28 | CASSFSGLVGAGSYNEQFF | TGTGCCAGCAGTTTCTCCGGACTAGTAGGGGCTGGATCCTACAATGAGCAGTTCTTC
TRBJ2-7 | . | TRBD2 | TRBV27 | CASSPSSGPYEQYF | TGTGCCAGCAGTCCCTCTAGCGGTCCCTACGAGCAGTACTTC
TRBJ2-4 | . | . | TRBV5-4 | CASSARDSKNIQYF | TGTGCCAGCAGCGCCAGGGATTCCAAAAACATTCAGTACTTC
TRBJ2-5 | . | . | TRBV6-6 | CASGFGTSEETQYF | TGTGCCAGCGGTTTCGGGACTTCCGAAGAGACCCAGTACTTC
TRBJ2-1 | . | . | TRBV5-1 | CASSLEVGEYNEQFF | TGCGCCAGCAGCTTGGAAGTAGGGGAATACAATGAGCAGTTCTTC
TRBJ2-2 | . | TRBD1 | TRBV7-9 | CASSWTGGNTGELFF | TGTGCCAGCAGCTGGACAGGGGGTAACACCGGGGAGCTGTTTTTT
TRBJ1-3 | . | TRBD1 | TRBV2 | CASGTGFSNTIYF | TGTGCCAGCGGGACAGGGTTTTCAAACACCATATATTTT
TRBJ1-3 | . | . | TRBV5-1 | CASSQGSGNTIYF | TGCGCCAGCAGCCAGGGGTCTGGAAACACCATATATTTT
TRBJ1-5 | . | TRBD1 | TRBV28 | CASSLAGGDQPQHF | TGTGCCAGCAGTTTGGCAGGGGGTGATCAGCCCCAGCATTTT
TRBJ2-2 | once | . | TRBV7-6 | CASSFLSGAGELFF | TGTGCCAGCAGCTTCTTATCGGGTGCCGGGGAGCTGTTTTTT
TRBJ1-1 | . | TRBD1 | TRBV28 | CASRQGQGWTEAFF | TGTGCCAGCAGGCAGGGACAGGGGTGGACTGAAGCTTTCTTT